One sample yielded the 12 T cell receptor beta chains listed below, sequenced in a study of response to subunit inactivated influenza vaccine listed by TCRdb under 2018. Receptors were amplified or captured by RT-PCR. Sequenced on an Illumina HiSeq 2500. TCRdb passed the public sequencing reads through fastp at Q25 and MiXCR, retaining productive beta sequences. For every CDR3 protein sequence, its rows merge into one entry that carries the most common genes and DNA. This sample has 600,000 to 700,000 distinct CDR3 sequences in its table, and 14% of those were observed once. The ten largest clonotypes hold roughly 7.6% of the sample. Material: PBMCs from blood, obtained 14 to 15 days before vaccination. The receptor source for this set is a man aged 50-59 years who received an inactivated influenza vaccine. Donor details come from another sample of the same person, matched by shared clones.

This chain joins TRBV6-2 or TRBV6-3 and TRBJ2-3; D uncertain. The V end lost 3 bases, the J end lost 3 bases, and 10 bases lay between the germline ends. Germline V CDR1 and CDR2: MNHEY, SVGEGT. CDR3 length equals 14 residues. CDR3 protein: CASSYLSQTDTQYF. The DNA for the CDR3 is TGTGCCAGCAGTTATTTGTCACAAACAGATACGCAGTATTTT.

Concerning this clonotype: A read error may explain this, as a much larger clone is one base away. The genes are TRBV20-1 and TRBJ2-1; D unresolved. CDR1 is DFQATT and CDR2 is SNEGSKA in the germline V gene (reference sequence). CDR3 length: 12 amino acids. The CDR3 DNA reads as TGCCGTGTACTGAGGCCGTACAATGAGCAGTTCTTC. Its protein is CRVLRPYNEQFF.

This clonotype was seen a handful of times. This rearrangement joins TRBV6-2 or TRBV6-3 to TRBJ2-5, with TRBD2 identical over 7 bases. V shed 9 bases, J shed 6 bases, and the junction held 10 bases outside the gene matches. CDR1 is MNHEY and CDR2 is SVGEGT in the germline V gene. CDR3 length equals 13 residues. The CDR3 DNA is TGTGCCAGACCGGGAGGAGCGAAGAAGACCCAGTACTTC. The encoded protein is CARPGGAKKTQYF.

This clonotype was counted a few times. This sequence joins TRBV6-1 and TRBJ1-5, with D hard to call. This CDR3 contains 15 residues. Deletions cut 6 bases from V and 3 bases from J, with 15 bases between. The V gene's germline CDR1 is MNHNS and CDR2 SASEGT. CDR3 sequence: CASSSRAAYNQPQHF. The CDR3, as DNA: TGTGCCAGCAGCTCTAGGGCAGCCTACAATCAGCCCCAGCATTTT.

In this sample, this clonotype turned up many times. The chain recombines TRBV7-9 with TRBJ2-1, with D possibly called TRBD1 or TRBD2 (5 bases each). Trimming pared 10 bases from V and 3 bases from J, leaving 13 bases between. In germline, CDR1 is SEHNR, CDR2 FQNEAQ (reference sequence). The CDR3 contains 13 residues. CDR3 sequence (DNA): TGTGCCACCGACGGGACCATCTACAATGAGCAGTTCTTC. It translates to CATDGTIYNEQFF.

The chain combines TRBV4-3 with TRBJ2-7; 10 positions agree with TRBD2. The CDR3 has 17 amino acids. Germline lookup yields CDR1 LGHNA and CDR2 YSLEER. Trimming at V came to 0 bases and at J to 4 bases, leaving 9 bases not matched to a gene. CDR3: CASSQDGRAGGRYEQYF. The CDR3 nucleotides read TGCGCCAGCAGCCAAGATGGGAGAGCGGGAGGGAGGTACGAGCAGTACTTC.

This chain links TRBV15 with TRBJ2-5; D could derive from TRBD1 or TRBD2 (5 bases each). Germline CDR1 is LNHNV and CDR2 is YYDKDF (reference sequence). This CDR3 has 16 amino acids. Deletions cut 0 bases from V and 5 bases from J, with 16 bases between. This chain's CDR3 is CATSRESSSEGETQYF. The CDR3 DNA is TGTGCCACCAGCAGAGAGTCCTCGTCCGAGGGGGAGACCCAGTACTTC. The full variable domain, rest sourced from reference TRBV15 and TRBJ2-5, is DAMVIQNPRYQVTQFGKPVTLSCSQTLNHNVMYWYQQKSSQAPKLLFHYYDKDFNNEADTPDNFQSRRPNTSFCFLDIRSPGLGDTAMYLCATSRESSSEGETQYFGPGTRLLVL.

The chain carries TRBV23-1 and TRBJ2-4; no reliable D call. Being an ORF, TRBV23-1 has a function that is uncertain. This CDR3 contains 16 residues. V was pared by 2 bases and J by 0 bases, with 11 bases between. The CDR3 reads CASSQPGVGAKNIQYF. As DNA, the CDR3 is TGCGCCAGCAGTCAACCTGGGGTTGGAGCCAAAAACATTCAGTACTTC.

The chain combines TRBV13 with TRBJ2-3; unclear D gene. This CDR3 comprises 10 residues. The V gene lost 7 bases and the J gene lost 4 bases, with 3 bases spanning the gap. The germline gives CDR1 PRHDT, CDR2 FYEKMQ (reference sequence). The DNA for the CDR3 is TGTGCCAGCAACTCAGATACGCAGTATTTT. Protein product: CASNSDTQYF.

The chain uses TRBV20-1 and TRBJ2-5; a possible D gene is TRBD1 (6 bases). With 6 bases removed from V and 4 bases from J, the gap between germline ends came to 15 bases. The germline V gene has CDR1 DFQATT and CDR2 SNEGSKA (reference sequence). The CDR3 has 13 amino acids. The CDR3 region has the DNA TGCAGTGCCCCGGCAGGGGTCCGAGAGACCCAGTACTTC. It is translated as CSAPAGVRETQYF.

This clonotype was found a few times. V gene TRBV4-1 combines with J gene TRBJ1-2; D call uncertain. Germline assignment: CDR1 MGHRA and CDR2 YSYEKL. Trimming removed 0 bases from V and 8 bases from J, with 13 bases in between. The CDR3 length is 14 residues. The CDR3 here is CASSQDQGVGGYTF. In DNA, the CDR3 is TGCGCCAGCAGCCAAGATCAAGGAGTTGGGGGCTACACCTTC.

In this sample, this clonotype turned up a few times. The chain carries TRBV6-5 and TRBJ2-5; D not certain. The germline CDR1 and CDR2 sequences are MNHEY and SVGAGI. V lost 0 bases, J lost 2 bases, and 10 bases lay in between. The CDR3 spans 15 residues. For the CDR3, the DNA is TGTGCCAGCAGTTACTCAAATTTGGTTCAAGAGACCCAGTACTTC. Amino acid sequence: CASSYSNLVQETQYF.